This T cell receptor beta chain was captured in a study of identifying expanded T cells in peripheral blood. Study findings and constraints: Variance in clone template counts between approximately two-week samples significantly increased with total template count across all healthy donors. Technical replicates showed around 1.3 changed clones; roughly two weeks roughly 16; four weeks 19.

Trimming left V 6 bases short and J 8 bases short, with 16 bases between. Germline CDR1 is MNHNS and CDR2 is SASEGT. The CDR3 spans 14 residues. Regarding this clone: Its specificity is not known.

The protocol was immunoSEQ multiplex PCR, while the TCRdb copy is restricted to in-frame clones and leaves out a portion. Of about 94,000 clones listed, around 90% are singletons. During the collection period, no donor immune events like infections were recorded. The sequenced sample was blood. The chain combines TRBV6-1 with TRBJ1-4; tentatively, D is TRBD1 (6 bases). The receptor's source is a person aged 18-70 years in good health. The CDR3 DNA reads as TGTGCCAGCAGCCTGGGACACGTCGAGGAAAAACTGTTTTTT. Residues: CASSLGHVEEKLFF.